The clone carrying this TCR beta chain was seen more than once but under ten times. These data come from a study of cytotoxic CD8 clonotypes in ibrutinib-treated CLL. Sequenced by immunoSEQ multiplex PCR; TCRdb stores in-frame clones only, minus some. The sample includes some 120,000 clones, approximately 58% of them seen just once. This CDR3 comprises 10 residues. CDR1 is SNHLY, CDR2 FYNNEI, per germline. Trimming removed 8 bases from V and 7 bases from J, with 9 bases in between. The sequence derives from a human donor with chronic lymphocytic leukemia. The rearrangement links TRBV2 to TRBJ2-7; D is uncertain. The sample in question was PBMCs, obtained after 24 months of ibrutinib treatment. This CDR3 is CASSNWEQYF. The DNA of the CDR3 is TGTGCCAGCTCCAATTGGGAGCAGTACTTC.